The TCR beta chain under discussion was sequenced for a study of beta chain features in type 1 diabetes. The CDR3 is 14 residues long. From germline, CDR1 is SQVTM and CDR2 ANQGSEA. Study observations and caveats: TCRB rearrangement may or may not be influenced by HLA type; here this remained unresolved. Patients with type 1 diabetes showed fewer VDJ junction insertions and more deletions. Researchers report that Type 1 diabetes patients had moderately but significantly shorter TCRB CDR3s across all four CD4+ subsets.

The sequenced template was cDNA made from the entire isolated RNA. Profiled with immunoSEQ multiplex PCR; TCRdb holds only in-frame clones, not every one. Among some 160,000 clones listed, about 9% were seen once. This clone was counted a few times. Its antigen remains unidentified. An end of the junction does not agree with germline; a read error may underlie this. The sequencing sample was made of central memory CD4+ T cells from blood. The sequence was obtained from a woman in her twenties or thirties with type 1 diabetes. The genes are TRBV29-1 and TRBJ2-7; 10 bases align to TRBD2. The CDR3 here is CSVEGLAGVYEQYF. Written as DNA, the CDR3 is TGCAGCGTAGAAGGCCTAGCGGGGGTCTACGAGCAGTACTTC.